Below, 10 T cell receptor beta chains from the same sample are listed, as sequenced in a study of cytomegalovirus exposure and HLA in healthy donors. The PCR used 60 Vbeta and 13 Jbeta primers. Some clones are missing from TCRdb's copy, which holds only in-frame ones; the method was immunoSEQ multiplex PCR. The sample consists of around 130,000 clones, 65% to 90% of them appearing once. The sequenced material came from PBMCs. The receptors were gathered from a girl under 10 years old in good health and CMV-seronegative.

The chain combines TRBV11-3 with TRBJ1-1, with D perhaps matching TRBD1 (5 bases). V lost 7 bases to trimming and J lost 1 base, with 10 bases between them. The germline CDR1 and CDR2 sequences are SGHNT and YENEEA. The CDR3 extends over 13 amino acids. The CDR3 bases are TGTGCCAGCAAAAAGACAGCGAACACTGAAGCTTTCTTT. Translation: CASKKTANTEAFF.

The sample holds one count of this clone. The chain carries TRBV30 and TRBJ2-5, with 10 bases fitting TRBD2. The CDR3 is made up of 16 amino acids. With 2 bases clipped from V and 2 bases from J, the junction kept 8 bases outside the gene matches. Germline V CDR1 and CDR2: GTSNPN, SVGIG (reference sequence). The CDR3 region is CAWSRGASGGQETQYF. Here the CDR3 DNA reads TGTGCCTGGAGTCGGGGGGCTAGCGGGGGACAAGAGACCCAGTACTTC.

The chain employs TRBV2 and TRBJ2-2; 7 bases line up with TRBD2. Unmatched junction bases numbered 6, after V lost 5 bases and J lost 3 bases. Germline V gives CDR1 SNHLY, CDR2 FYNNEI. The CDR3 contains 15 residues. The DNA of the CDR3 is TGTGCCAGCAGTCCCTTGGGAGGGCACACCGGGGAGCTGTTTTTT. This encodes CASSPLGGHTGELFF.

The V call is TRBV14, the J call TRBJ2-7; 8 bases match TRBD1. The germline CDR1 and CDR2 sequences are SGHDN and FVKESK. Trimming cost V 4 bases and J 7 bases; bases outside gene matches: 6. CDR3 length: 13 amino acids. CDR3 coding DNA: TGTGCCAGCAGCCTGCAGGGGGCGCAAGAGCAGTACTTC. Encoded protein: CASSLQGAQEQYF.

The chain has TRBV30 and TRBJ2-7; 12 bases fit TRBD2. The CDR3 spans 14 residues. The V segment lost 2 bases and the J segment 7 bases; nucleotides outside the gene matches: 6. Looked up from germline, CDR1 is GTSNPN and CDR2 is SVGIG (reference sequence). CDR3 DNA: TGTGCCTGGAGTCCCACGGGACTAGCGGGTGAGCAGTACTTC. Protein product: CAWSPTGLAGEQYF.

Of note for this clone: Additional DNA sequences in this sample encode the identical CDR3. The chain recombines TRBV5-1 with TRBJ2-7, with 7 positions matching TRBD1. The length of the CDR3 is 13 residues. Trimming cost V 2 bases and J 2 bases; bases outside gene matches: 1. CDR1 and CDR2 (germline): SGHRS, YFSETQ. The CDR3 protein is CASSLDRAYEQYF. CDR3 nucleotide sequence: TGCGCCAGCAGCTTAGACAGGGCCTACGAGCAGTACTTC.

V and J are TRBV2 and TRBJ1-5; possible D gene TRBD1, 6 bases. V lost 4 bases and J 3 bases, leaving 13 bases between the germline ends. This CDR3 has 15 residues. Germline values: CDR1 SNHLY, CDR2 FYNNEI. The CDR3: CASSGTQGYNQPQHF. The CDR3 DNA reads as TGTGCCAGCAGTGGGACTCAGGGGTACAATCAGCCCCAGCATTTT. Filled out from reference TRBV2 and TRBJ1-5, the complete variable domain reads EPEVTQTPSHQVTQMGQEVILRCVPISNHLYFYWYRQILGQKVEFLVSFYNNEISEKSEIFDDQFSVERPDGSNFTLKIRSTKLEDSAMYFCASSGTQGYNQPQHFGDGTRLSIL.

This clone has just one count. The CDR3 DNA reads TGTGCCAGCAGCCCTTGGCAGGGCTACGAGCAGTACTTC. Protein product: CASSPWQGYEQYF. The V call is TRBV7-2, the J call TRBJ2-5; D may be TRBD1 (5 bases). The closer fit of TRBJ2-7 to the DNA end suggests the J call may be wrong. The CDR3 has 13 residues. Germline-derived CDR1 and CDR2 are SGHTA and FQGNSA.

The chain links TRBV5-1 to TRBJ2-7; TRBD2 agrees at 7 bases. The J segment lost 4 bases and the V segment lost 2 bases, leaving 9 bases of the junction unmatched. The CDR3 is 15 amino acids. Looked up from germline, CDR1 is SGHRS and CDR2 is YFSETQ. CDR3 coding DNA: TGCGCCAGCAGCTTCTCGTCTAGCGGAATTTACGAGCAGTACTTC. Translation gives CASSFSSSGIYEQYF.

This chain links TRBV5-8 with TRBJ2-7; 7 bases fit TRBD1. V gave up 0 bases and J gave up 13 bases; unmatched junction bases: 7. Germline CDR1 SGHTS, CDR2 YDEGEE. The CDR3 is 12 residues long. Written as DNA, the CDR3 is TGTGCCAGCAGCTTGGTCGGGACAGCGTTTTACTTC. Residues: CASSLVGTAFYF.